The rows below give T cell receptor beta chains drawn from one sample of a study of shared clonotypes between healthy human individuals. Some clones are missing from TCRdb's copy, which holds only in-frame ones; the method was immunoSEQ multiplex PCR. The sample has some 1.1 million clones, roughly 80% seen once. Sequenced sample: memory CD4+ T cells from PBMCs. The receptor set was obtained from a man aged 18 to 30 in good health. Some clones in this sample may be carry-over from other donors' samples. CDR3s include the opening cysteine and the closing phenylalanine or tryptophan. Fields, in order: clone size, V gene, J gene, D gene, CDR3 protein, CDR3 DNA. D genes are given only for firm matches. Some rows have no size entry. The others give once, few or many, or a class for an expanded clone.

-	TRBV5-1	TRBJ1-4	-	CASSLTGSTNEKLFF	TGCGCCAGCAGCTTAACCGGATCAACTAATGAAAAACTGTTTTTT
few	TRBV5-1	TRBJ1-4	-	CASSLGPGSEKLFF	TGCGCCAGCAGCTTGGGGCCGGGGAGTGAAAAACTGTTTTTT
-	TRBV6-1	TRBJ2-4	-	CASMGVTDIQYF	TGTGCCAGCATGGGGGTGACCGACATTCAGTACTTC
-	TRBV5-1	TRBJ2-3	TRBD2	CASSGGTSGSTDTQYF	TGCGCCAGCAGCGGCGGGACTAGCGGGAGCACAGATACGCAGTATTTT
once	TRBV2	TRBJ2-3	-	CASRADRLGSDTQYF	TGTGCCAGCAGGGCTGACAGGTTAGGTTCAGATACGCAGTATTTT
-	TRBV11-2	TRBJ1-1	-	CASRVGGGKAEAFF	TGTGCCAGCAGGGTGGGTGGGGGGAAAGCTGAAGCTTTCTTT
-	TRBV5-1	TRBJ2-3	-	CASSTSDATDTQYF	TGCGCCAGCAGCACGTCGGACGCTACAGATACGCAGTATTTT
-	TRBV13	TRBJ2-1	TRBD2	CASSHGSGRVKNEQFF	TGTGCCAGCAGCCACGGTAGCGGGAGGGTGAAGAATGAGCAGTTCTTC
-	TRBV6-5	TRBJ1-2	TRBD1	CASSPGQEMGYGYTF	TGTGCCAGCAGCCCCGGACAGGAGATGGGCTATGGCTACACCTTC
many	TRBV5-8	TRBJ2-7	TRBD2	CASSLTSAYSYEQYF	TGTGCCAGCAGCTTAACTAGCGCCTACTCCTACGAGCAGTACTTC
-	TRBV28	TRBJ2-3	-	CASIPYLTSTDTQYF	TGTGCCAGCATTCCTTATCTAACTAGCACAGATACGCAGTATTTT
-	TRBV7-8	TRBJ1-2	TRBD1	CASSLRQGASGYTF	TGTGCCAGCAGCTTAAGACAGGGGGCGTCGGGCTACACCTTC
-	TRBV6-1	TRBJ1-2	TRBD1	CASRTPTGGDYGYTF	TGTGCCAGCAGGACCCCGACAGGGGGCGACTATGGCTACACCTTC
-	TRBV5-1	TRBJ2-1	TRBD2	CASSGTSGNEQFF	TGCGCCAGCAGTGGGACTAGCGGCAATGAGCAGTTCTTC
once	TRBV28	TRBJ2-5	-	CASSSPRRGREETQYF	TGTGCCAGCAGTTCCCCCCGCAGGGGAAGAGAAGAGACCCAGTACTTC
few	TRBV27	TRBJ2-5	TRBD1	CASSLQGEETQYF	TGTGCCAGCAGTTTGCAGGGGGAAGAGACCCAGTACTTC
-	TRBV7-2	TRBJ1-1	-	CASSLGGSSRTEAFF	TGTGCCAGCAGCTTAGGGGGCAGCTCTAGGACTGAAGCTTTCTTT
-	TRBV2	TRBJ2-6	-	CATKRAESSGANVLTF	TGTGCCACCAAGAGGGCAGAGTCCTCTGGGGCCAACGTCCTGACTTTC
once	TRBV7-9	TRBJ1-1	TRBD1	CASTYSDRASEAFF	TGTGCCAGCACCTACTCGGACAGGGCTTCTGAAGCTTTCTTT
-	TRBV9	TRBJ2-7	-	CASSVSLATYEQYF	TGTGCCAGCAGCGTAAGCCTAGCGACCTACGAGCAGTACTTC
-	TRBV28	TRBJ1-1	TRBD1	CASSGIQGAFAEAFF	TGTGCCAGCAGTGGAATACAGGGGGCGTTCGCTGAAGCTTTCTTT
-	TRBV5-1	TRBJ2-1	-	CASGGGDLGSEQFF	TGCGCCAGCGGCGGCGGGGACTTAGGGAGTGAGCAGTTCTTC
-	TRBV5-1	TRBJ1-2	-	CASTRGRPREDGYTF	TGCGCCAGCACTCGAGGGCGGCCTAGGGAAGATGGCTACACCTTC
-	TRBV7-9	TRBJ1-1	-	CASSQRVPNTEAFF	TGTGCCAGCAGCCAAAGGGTACCTAACACTGAAGCTTTCTTT
-	TRBV18	TRBJ2-7	TRBD2	CASSPNSGSHEQYF	TGTGCCAGCTCACCCAACAGCGGGAGCCACGAGCAGTACTTC
once	TRBV28	TRBJ2-1	-	CASSPSSATSKGNEQFF	TGTGCCAGCAGTCCCTCCTCAGCTACCTCCAAAGGCAATGAGCAGTTCTTC
-	TRBV4-2	TRBJ2-5	TRBD2	CASRRTSYETQYF	TGTGCCAGCCGCCGGACTAGCTATGAGACCCAGTACTTC